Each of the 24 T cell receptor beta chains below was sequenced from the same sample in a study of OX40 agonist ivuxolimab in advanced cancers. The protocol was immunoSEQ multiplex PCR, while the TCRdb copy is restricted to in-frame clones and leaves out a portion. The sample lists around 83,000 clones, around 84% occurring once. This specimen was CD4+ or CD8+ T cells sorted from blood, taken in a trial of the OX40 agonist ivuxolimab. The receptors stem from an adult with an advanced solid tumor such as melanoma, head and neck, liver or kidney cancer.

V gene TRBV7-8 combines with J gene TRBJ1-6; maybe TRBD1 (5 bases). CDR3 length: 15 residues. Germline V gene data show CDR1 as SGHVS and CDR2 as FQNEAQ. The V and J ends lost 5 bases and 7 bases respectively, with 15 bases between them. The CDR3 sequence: CASSRIGQGNSPLHF. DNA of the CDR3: TGTGCCAGCAGCCGAATCGGTCAGGGCAATTCACCCCTCCACTTT. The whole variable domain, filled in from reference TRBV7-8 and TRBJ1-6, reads GAGVSQSPRYKVAKRGQDVALRCDPISGHVSLFWYQQALGQGPEFLTYFQNEAQLDKSGLPSDRFFAERPEGSVSTLKIQRTQQEDSAVYLCASSRIGQGNSPLHFGNGTRLTVT.

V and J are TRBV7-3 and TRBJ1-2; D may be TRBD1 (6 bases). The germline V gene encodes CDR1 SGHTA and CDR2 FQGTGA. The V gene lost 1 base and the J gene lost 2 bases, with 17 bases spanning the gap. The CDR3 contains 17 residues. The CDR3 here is CASSLKGGTGSNYGYTF. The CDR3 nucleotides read TGTGCCAGCAGCTTAAAGGGGGGCACAGGGTCCAACTATGGCTACACCTTC.

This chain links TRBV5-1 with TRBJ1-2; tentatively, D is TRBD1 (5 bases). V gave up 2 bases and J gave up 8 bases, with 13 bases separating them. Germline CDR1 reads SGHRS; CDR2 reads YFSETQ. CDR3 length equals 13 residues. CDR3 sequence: CASSFGREVGYTF. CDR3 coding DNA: TGCGCCAGCAGCTTCGGCAGGGAGGTAGGCTACACCTTC.

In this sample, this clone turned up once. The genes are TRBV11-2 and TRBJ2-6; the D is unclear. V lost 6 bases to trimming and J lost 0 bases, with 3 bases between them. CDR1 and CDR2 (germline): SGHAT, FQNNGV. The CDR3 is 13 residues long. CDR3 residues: CASRFSGANVLTF. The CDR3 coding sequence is TGTGCCAGCAGGTTCTCTGGGGCCAACGTCCTGACTTTC.

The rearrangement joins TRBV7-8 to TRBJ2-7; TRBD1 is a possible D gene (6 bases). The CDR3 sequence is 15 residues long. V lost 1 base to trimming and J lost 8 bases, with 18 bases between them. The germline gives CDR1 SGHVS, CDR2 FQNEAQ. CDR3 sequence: CASSLGGDTPYQQYF. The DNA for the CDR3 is TGTGCCAGCAGCTTAGGTGGGGACACCCCGTACCAGCAGTACTTC.

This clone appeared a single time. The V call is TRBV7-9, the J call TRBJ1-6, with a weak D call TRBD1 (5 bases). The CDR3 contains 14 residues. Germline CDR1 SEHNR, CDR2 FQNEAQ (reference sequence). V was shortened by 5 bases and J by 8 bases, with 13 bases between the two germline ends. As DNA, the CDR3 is TGTGCCAGCAGCCCGGGACCGAGGCATTCACCCCTCCACTTT. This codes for CASSPGPRHSPLHF.

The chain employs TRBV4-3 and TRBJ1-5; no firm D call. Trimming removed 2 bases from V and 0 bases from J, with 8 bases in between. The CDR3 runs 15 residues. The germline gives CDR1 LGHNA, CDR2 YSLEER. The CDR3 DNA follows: TGCGCCAGCAGCCAATCGGGAAGTAGCAATCAGCCCCAGCATTTT. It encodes CASSQSGSSNQPQHF.

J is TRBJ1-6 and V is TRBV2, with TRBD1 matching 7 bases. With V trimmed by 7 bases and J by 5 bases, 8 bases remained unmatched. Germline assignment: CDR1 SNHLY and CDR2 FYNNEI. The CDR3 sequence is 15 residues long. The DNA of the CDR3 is TGTGCCAGCACCCAGACAGGGAACGATAATTCACCCCTCCACTTT. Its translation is CASTQTGNDNSPLHF.

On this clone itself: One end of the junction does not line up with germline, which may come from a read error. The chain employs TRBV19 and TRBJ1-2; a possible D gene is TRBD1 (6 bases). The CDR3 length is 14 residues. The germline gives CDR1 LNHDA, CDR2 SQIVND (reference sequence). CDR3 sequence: CASSLETGAYGYTF. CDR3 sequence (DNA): TGTGCCAGTAGTCTAGAGACAGGAGCCTATGGCTACACCTTC.

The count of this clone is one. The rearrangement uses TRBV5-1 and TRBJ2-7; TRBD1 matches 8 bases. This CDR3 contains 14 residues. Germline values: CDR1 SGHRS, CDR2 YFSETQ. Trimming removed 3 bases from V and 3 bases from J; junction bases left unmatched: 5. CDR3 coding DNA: TGCGCCAGCAGCTCCCTAACAGGGGGCTACGAGCAGTACTTC. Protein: CASSSLTGGYEQYF.

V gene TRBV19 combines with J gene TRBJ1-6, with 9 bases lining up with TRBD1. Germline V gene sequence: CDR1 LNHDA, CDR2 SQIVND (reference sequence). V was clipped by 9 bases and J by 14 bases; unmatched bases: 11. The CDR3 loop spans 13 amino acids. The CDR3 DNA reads TGTGCCAGCCACAGGGGGCCCGGGAGGTCCCTCCACTTT. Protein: CASHRGPGRSLHF.

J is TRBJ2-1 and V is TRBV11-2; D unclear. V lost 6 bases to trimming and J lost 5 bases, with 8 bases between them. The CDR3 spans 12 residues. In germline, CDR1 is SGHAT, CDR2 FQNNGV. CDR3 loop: CASSRVDNEQFF. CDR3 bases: TGTGCCAGCAGTCGGGTCGACAATGAGCAGTTCTTC.

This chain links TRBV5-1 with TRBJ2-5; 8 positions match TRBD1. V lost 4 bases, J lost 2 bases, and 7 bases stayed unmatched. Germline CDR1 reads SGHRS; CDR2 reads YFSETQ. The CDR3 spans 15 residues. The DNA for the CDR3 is TGCGCCAGCAGCAGATCAGGGGGCAGGCAAGAGACCCAGTACTTC. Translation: CASSRSGGRQETQYF.

CDR3 DNA sequence: TGTGCCAGCAGCTTCTATAGACAGGCGGGAAACACCATATATTTT. Its translation: CASSFYRQAGNTIYF. The genes are TRBV7-9 and TRBJ1-3, with D possibly being TRBD1 (6 bases). The CDR3 length is 15 residues. Between the trimmed V and J ends, which lost 3 bases and 4 bases, there was a span of 13 bases. Germline CDR1 SEHNR, CDR2 FQNEAQ (reference sequence).

CDR3 sequence (DNA): TGCGCCAGCAGCTTGGCGCGGGGGGGCCGGGAGACCCAGTACTTC. This encodes CASSLARGGRETQYF. The J gene is TRBJ2-5, the V gene TRBV5-1; 9 bases line up with TRBD2. V shed 0 bases and J 5 bases; nucleotides not matched to a gene: 5. The germline CDR1 and CDR2 sequences are SGHRS and YFSETQ. The CDR3 contains 15 residues.

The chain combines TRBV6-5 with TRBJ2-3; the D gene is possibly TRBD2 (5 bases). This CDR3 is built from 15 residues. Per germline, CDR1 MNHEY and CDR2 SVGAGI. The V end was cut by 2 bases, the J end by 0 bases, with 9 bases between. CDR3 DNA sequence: TGTGCCAGCAGTTACCGGGGTCAGAGCACAGATACGCAGTATTTT. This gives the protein CASSYRGQSTDTQYF.

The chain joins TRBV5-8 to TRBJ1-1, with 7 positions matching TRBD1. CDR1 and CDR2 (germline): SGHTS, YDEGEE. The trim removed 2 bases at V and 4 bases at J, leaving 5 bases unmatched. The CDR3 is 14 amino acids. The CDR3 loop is CASSFEGAFTEAFF. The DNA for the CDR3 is TGTGCCAGCAGCTTCGAGGGGGCGTTCACTGAAGCTTTCTTT.

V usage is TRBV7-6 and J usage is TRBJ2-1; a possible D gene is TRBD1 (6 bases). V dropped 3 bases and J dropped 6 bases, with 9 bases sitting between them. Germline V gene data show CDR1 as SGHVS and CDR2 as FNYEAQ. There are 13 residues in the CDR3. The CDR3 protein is CASSFGTINEQFF. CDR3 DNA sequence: TGTGCCAGCAGCTTCGGGACAATCAATGAGCAGTTCTTC.

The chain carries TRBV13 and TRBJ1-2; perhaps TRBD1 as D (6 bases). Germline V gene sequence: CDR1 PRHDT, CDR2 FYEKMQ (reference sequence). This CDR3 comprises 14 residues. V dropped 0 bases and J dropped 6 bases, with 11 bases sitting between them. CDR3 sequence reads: CASSLGPGDNGYTF. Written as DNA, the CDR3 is TGTGCCAGCAGCTTAGGCCCAGGGGATAATGGCTACACCTTC.

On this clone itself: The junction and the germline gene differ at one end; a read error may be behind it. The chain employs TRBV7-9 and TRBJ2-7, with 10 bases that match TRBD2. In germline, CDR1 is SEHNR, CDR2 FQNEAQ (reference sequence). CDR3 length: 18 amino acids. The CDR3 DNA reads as TGTGCCAGCAGCTCTCGACTCGTTCTAGCGGGGGTCACCCCTTATTACCACTTC. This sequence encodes CASSSRLVLAGVTPYYHF.

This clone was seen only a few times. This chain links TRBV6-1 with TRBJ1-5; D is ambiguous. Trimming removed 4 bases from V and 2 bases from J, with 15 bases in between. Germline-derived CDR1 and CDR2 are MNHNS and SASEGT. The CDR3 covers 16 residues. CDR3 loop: CASSVMMGSGNQPQHF. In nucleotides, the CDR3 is TGTGCCAGCAGTGTAATGATGGGGTCCGGCAATCAGCCCCAGCATTTT.

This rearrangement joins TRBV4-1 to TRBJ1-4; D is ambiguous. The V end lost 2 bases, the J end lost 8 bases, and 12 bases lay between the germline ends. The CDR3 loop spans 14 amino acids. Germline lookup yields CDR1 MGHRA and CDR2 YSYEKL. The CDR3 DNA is TGCGCCAGCAGCCAATCCCCTATCGACGAAAAACTGTTTTTT. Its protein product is CASSQSPIDEKLFF.

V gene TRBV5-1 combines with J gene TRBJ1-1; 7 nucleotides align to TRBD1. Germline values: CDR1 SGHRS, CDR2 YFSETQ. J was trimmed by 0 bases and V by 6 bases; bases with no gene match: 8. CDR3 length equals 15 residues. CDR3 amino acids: CASTLGGAMNTEAFF. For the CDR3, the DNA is TGCGCCAGCACCCTAGGGGGCGCAATGAACACTGAAGCTTTCTTT. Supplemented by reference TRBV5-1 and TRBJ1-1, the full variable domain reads KAGVTQTPRYLIKTRGQQVTLSCSPISGHRSVSWYQQTPGQGLQFLFEYFSETQRNKGNFPGRFSGRQFSNSRSEMNVSTLELGDSALYLCASTLGGAMNTEAFFGQGTRLTVV.

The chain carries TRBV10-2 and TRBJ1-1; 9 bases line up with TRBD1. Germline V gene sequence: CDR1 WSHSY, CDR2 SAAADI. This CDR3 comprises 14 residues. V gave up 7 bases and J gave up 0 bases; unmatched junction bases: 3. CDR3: CASNGQGMNTEAFF. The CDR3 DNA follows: TGCGCCAGCAATGGACAGGGGATGAACACTGAAGCTTTCTTT.